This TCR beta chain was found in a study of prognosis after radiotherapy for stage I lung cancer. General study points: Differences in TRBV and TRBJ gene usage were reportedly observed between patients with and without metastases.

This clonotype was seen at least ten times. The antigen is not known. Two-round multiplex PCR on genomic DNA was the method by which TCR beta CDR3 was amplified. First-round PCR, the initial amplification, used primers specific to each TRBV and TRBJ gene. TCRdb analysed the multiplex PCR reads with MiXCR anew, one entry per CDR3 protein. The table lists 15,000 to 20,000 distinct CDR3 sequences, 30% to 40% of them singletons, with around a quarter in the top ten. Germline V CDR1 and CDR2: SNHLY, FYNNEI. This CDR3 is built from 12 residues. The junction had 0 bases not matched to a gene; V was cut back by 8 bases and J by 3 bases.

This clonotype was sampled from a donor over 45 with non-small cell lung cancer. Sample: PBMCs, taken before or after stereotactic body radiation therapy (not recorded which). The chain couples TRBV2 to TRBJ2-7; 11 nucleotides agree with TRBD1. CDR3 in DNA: TGTGCCAGCGGGACAGGGGGCTACGAGCAGTACTTC. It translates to CASGTGGYEQYF.